This T cell receptor (beta chain) was sequenced during a study of neoadjuvant anti-PD-1 for oral cavity cancer. Patients had newly diagnosed, untreated stage II-IVA oral cavity squamous cell carcinoma. Method: immunoSEQ multiplex PCR; TCRdb's copy keeps in-frame clones and lacks some. Among some 15,000 clones, 55% to 65% were seen once, and the ten largest hold around 3.1%. The CDR3 runs to 13 residues. The germline gives CDR1 SGHDT, CDR2 YYEEEE. Between the trimmed V and J ends, which lost 0 bases and 3 bases, there was a span of 7 bases. Sequencing was performed on PBMCs, taken before nivolumab (anti-PD-1) treatment. This chain links TRBV5-6 with TRBJ2-7, with D hard to call. This receptor was taken from a person aged 40 to 85 with oral cavity squamous cell carcinoma. The CDR3 here is CASSLELGYEQYF. The CDR3 DNA is TGTGCCAGCAGCTTGGAGCTAGGCTACGAGCAGTACTTC.